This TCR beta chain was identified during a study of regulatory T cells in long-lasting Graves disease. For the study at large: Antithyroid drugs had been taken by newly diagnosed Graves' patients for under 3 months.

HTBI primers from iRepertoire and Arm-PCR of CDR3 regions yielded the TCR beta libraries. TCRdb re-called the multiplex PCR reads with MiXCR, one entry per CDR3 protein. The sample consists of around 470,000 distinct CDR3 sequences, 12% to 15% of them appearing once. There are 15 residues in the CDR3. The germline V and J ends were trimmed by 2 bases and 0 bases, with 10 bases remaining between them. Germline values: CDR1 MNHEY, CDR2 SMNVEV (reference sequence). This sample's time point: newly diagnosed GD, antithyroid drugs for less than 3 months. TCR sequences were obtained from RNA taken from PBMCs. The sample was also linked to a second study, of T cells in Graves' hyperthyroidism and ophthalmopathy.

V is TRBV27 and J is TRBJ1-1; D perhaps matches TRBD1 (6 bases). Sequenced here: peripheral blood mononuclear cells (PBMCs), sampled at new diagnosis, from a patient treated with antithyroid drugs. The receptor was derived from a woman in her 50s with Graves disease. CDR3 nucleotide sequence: TGTGCCAGCAGTTTAAAAGGGGGGATGAACACTGAAGCTTTCTTT. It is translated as CASSLKGGMNTEAFF.